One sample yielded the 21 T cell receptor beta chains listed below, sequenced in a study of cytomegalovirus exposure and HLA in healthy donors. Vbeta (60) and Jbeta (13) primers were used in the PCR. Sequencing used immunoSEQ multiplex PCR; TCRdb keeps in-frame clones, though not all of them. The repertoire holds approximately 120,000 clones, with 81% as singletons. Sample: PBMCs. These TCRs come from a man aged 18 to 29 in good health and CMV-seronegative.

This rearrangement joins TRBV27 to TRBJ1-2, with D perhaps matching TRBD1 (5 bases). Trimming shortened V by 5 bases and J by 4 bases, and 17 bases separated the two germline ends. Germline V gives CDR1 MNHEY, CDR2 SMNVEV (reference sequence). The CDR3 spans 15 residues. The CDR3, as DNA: TGTGCCAGCAGTCCCCTGGTAGGGGAACTCTATGGCTACACCTTC. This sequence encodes CASSPLVGELYGYTF.

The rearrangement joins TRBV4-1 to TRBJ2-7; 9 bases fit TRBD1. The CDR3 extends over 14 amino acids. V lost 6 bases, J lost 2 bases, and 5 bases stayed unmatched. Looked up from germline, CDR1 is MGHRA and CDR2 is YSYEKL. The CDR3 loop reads CASSSGQGTYEQYF. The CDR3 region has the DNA TGCGCCAGCAGTTCGGGACAGGGTACCTACGAGCAGTACTTC.

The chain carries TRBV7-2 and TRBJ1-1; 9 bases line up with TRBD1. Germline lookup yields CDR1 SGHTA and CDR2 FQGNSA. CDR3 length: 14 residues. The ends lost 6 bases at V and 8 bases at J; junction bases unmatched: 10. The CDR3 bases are TGTGCCAGCAGGACAACAGGGGGCTTCCCAGAAGCTTTCTTT. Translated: CASRTTGGFPEAFF.

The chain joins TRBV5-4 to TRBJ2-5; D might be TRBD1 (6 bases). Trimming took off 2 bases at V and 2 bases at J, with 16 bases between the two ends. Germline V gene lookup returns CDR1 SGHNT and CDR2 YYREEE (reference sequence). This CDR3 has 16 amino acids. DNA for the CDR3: TGTGCCAGCAGCTTTTTTGGGACACCCCAGCAAGAGACCCAGTACTTC. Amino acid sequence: CASSFFGTPQQETQYF.

DNA for the CDR3: TGTGCCACCAGCAGAGAGGGTTCTAGGTACTACGAGCAGTACTTC. This codes for CATSREGSRYYEQYF. The rearrangement uses TRBV15 and TRBJ2-7; D unclear. Per the germline V gene, CDR1 is LNHNV and CDR2 is YYDKDF (reference sequence). V was cut by 0 bases and J by 3 bases, with 12 bases left in between. CDR3 length: 15 residues.

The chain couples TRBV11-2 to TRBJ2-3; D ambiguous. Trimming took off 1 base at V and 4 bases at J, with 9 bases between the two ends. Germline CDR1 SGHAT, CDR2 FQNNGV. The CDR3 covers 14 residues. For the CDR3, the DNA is TGTGCCAGCAGCTTAGCTCGTTTCCCAGATACGCAGTATTTT. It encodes CASSLARFPDTQYF.

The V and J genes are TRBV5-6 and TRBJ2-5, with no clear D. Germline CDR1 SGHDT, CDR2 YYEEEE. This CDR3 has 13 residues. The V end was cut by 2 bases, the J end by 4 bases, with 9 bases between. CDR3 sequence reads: CASSFQAGETQYF. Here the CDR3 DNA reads TGTGCCAGCAGCTTCCAGGCTGGAGAGACCCAGTACTTC. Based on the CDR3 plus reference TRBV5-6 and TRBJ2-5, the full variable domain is DAGVTQSPTHLIKTRGQQVTLRCSPKSGHDTVSWYQQALGQGPQFIFQYYEEEERQRGNFPDRFSGHQFPNYSSELNVNALLLGDSALYLCASSFQAGETQYFGPGTRLLVL.

The CDR3 DNA follows: TGTGCCAGCAGTGTATTCCCGGGACAGGGGTATGGCTACACCTTC. This sequence encodes CASSVFPGQGYGYTF. V is TRBV2 and J is TRBJ1-2; 10 bases agree with TRBD1. The J segment lost 5 bases and the V segment lost 4 bases, leaving 7 bases of the junction unmatched. The CDR3 contains 15 residues. Germline lookup yields CDR1 SNHLY and CDR2 FYNNEI.

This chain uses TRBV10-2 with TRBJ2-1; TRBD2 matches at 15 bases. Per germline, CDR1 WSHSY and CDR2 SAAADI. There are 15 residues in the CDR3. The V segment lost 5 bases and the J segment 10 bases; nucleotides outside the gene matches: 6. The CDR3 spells CASSWTSGGAGEQFF. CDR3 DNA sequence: TGCGCCAGCAGTTGGACTAGCGGGGGGGCCGGGGAGCAGTTCTTC.

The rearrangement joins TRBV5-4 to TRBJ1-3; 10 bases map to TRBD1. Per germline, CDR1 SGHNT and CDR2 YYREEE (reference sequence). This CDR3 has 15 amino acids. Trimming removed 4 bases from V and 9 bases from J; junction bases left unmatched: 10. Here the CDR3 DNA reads TGTGCCAGCAGCATCGACAGGGGGCGGATGGCCACCATATATTTT. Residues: CASSIDRGRMATIYF.

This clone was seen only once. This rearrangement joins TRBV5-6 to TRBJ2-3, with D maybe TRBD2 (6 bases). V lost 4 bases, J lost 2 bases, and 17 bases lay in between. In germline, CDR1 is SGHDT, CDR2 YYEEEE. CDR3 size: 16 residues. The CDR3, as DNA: TGTGCCAGCAGCACGCCGAGTAGCGGATACACAGATACGCAGTATTTT. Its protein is CASSTPSSGYTDTQYF.

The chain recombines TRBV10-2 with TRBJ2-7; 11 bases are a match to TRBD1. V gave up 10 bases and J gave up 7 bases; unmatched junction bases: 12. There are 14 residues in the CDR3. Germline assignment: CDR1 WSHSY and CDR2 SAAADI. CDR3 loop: CATSLGTGGEEQYF. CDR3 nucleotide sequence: TGCGCCACCTCTTTGGGGACAGGGGGAGAAGAGCAGTACTTC.

Written as DNA, the CDR3 is TGTGCCAGCAGTGTTTCGCGCAAGGCTTTCTTT. Its protein is CASSVSRKAFF. The rearrangement uses TRBV6-5 and TRBJ1-1, with D unresolved. CDR1 is MNHEY and CDR2 is SVGAGI in the germline V gene. This CDR3 comprises 11 residues. V shed 5 bases and J shed 11 bases, with 12 bases lying between them.

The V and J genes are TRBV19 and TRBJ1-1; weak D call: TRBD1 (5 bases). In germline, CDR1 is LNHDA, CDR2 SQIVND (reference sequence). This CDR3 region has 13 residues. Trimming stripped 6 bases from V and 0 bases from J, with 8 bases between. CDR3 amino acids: CASRGTVNTEAFF. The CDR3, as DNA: TGTGCCAGTAGAGGGACTGTGAACACTGAAGCTTTCTTT. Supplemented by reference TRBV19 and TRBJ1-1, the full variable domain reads DGGITQSPKYLFRKEGQNVTLSCEQNLNHDAMYWYRQDPGQGLRLIYYSQIVNDFQKGDIAEGYSVSREKKESFPLTVTSAQKNPTAFYLCASRGTVNTEAFFGQGTRLTVV.

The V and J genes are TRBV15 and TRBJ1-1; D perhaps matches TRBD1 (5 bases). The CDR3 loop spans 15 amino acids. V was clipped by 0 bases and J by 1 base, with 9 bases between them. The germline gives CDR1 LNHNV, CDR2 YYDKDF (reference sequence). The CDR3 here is CATSRERRANTEAFF. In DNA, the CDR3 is TGTGCCACCAGCAGAGAGCGCAGGGCGAACACTGAAGCTTTCTTT.

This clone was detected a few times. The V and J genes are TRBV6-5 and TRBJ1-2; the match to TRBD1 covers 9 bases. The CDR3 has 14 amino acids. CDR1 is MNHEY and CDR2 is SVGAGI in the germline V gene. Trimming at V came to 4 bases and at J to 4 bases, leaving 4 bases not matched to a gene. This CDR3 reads CASSFTGGRYGYTF. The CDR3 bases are TGTGCCAGCAGTTTTACAGGGGGCCGCTATGGCTACACCTTC.

The CDR3 DNA is TGTGCCAGCAGCCAGGAAGAGAACACTGAAGCTTTCTTT. Protein sequence: CASSQEENTEAFF. The rearrangement joins TRBV11-3 to TRBJ1-1; D remains unclear. Trimming left V 5 bases short and J 1 base short, with 8 bases between. This CDR3 contains 13 residues. CDR1 is SGHNT, CDR2 YENEEA, per germline.

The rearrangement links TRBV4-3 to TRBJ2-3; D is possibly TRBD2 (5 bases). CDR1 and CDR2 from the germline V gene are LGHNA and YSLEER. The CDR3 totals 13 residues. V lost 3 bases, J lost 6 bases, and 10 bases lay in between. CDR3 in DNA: TGCGCCAGCAGCCAGCAGCCGGGGGATACGCAGTATTTT. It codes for CASSQQPGDTQYF.

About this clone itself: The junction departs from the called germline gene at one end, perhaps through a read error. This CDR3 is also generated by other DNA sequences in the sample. CDR3 DNA: TGTGCCAGCAGTGCGGACTGGAACACCGAAGCTTTCTTT. Translating it yields CASSADWNTEAFF. This chain uses TRBV6-1 with TRBJ1-1; no reliable D call. Germline CDR1 and CDR2: MNHNS and SASEGT. This CDR3 region has 13 residues.

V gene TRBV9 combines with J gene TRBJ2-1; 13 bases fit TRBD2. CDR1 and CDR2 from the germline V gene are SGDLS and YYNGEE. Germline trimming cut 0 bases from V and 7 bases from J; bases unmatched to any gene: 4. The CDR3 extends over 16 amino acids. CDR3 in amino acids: CASSVGTSGGYNEQFF. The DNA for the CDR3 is TGTGCCAGCAGCGTAGGGACTAGCGGGGGATATAATGAGCAGTTCTTC.

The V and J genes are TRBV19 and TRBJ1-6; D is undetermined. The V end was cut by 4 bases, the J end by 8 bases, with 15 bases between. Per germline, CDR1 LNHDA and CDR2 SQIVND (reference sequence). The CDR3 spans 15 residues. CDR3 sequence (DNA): TGTGCCAGTAGTAAAAGGGAGGGAGAATATTCACCCCTCCACTTT. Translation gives CASSKREGEYSPLHF.